This paragraph covers one T cell receptor (beta chain) sequence. These data belong to a study of blood T cell repertoires in COVID-19. At the level of the study: Specimens from acute and convalescent COVID-19 originated in the United States, Italy and Spain. From T cells, B-cell-depleted T cells, or PBMCs came the material, which was cDNA or gDNA.

Methods used by the authors: Counts of nucleated cells, estimated from reference gene primer amplification, were obtained. The protocol was immunoSEQ multiplex PCR, while the TCRdb copy is restricted to in-frame clones and leaves out a portion. D and trimming come from the DNA, and the V and J calls and clone size come from that table. The sample records under 50,000 clones, 80% to 85% being singletons. V lost 6 bases to trimming and J lost 0 bases; unmatched junction nucleotides: 4. CDR3 length equals 16 residues. Germline V gives CDR1 MDHEN, CDR2 SYDVKM. The sequence was collected from a man in his 70s with acute or convalescent COVID-19. The chain couples TRBV28 to TRBJ2-3; 12 bases fit TRBD2. Source material: peripheral blood. CDR3 nucleotide sequence: TGTGCCAGCAGCCGACTAGCGGGAGCTAGCACAGATACGCAGTATTTT. This gives the protein CASSRLAGASTDTQYF.